Shown below are 19 T cell receptor beta chains from a single sample sequenced in a study of cytomegalovirus exposure and HLA in healthy donors. PCR employed 60 Vbeta and 13 Jbeta primers. Here immunoSEQ multiplex PCR was the method, and the copy in TCRdb shows in-frame clones only, minus some. Among roughly 100,000 clones, 76% were seen once, and the ten largest hold more than 6.5%. The specimen sequenced was PBMCs. These receptor sequences come from a man aged 40-50 years in good health and CMV-seropositive.

The J gene is TRBJ2-3, the V gene TRBV5-8, with TRBD2 as a possible D gene (5 bases). The germline gives CDR1 SGHTS, CDR2 YDEGEE. The CDR3 has 16 amino acids. V lost 4 bases, J lost 4 bases, and 19 bases lay in between. CDR3 amino acids: CASSVPVPPEADTQYF. CDR3 DNA sequence: TGTGCCAGCAGCGTCCCGGTTCCTCCGGAGGCAGATACGCAGTATTTT.

The chain recombines TRBV11-3 with TRBJ2-7; 9 bases fit TRBD1. Germline V gene sequence: CDR1 SGHNT, CDR2 YENEEA. Losses at the gene ends were 2 bases for V and 0 bases for J; bases not matched to a gene: 8. The CDR3 spans 17 residues. The CDR3 DNA reads TGTGCCAGCAGCTTACTGGCGAACAGGGGGCTCTCCTACGAGCAGTACTTC. This codes for CASSLLANRGLSYEQYF.

This chain links TRBV21-1 with TRBJ2-2; the DNA was not compared with TRBD2, the D call given in the table. TRBV21-1 is shown as a pseudogene. This CDR3 has 17 residues. The CDR3: CASSKSLAGVYTGELFF. The DNA for the CDR3 is TGTGCCAGCAGCAAATCGCTAGCGGGAGTCTACACCGGGGAGCTGTTTTTT.

This chain connects TRBV15 to TRBJ1-2, with TRBD1 matching 7 bases. The germline V gene encodes CDR1 LNHNV and CDR2 YYDKDF (reference sequence). This CDR3 contains 12 residues. The J segment lost 5 bases and the V segment lost 3 bases, leaving 0 bases of the junction unmatched. CDR3 residues: CATSRTGYGYTF. The CDR3 coding sequence is TGTGCCACCAGCAGGACAGGGTATGGCTACACCTTC. The variable domain in full, completed from reference TRBV15 and TRBJ1-2, reads DAMVIQNPRYQVTQFGKPVTLSCSQTLNHNVMYWYQQKSSQAPKLLFHYYDKDFNNEADTPDNFQSRRPNTSFCFLDIRSPGLGDTAMYLCATSRTGYGYTFGSGTRLTVV.

This clone was detected once. The chain joins TRBV4-3 to TRBJ2-7, with D possibly being TRBD2 (5 bases). Germline CDR1 reads LGHNA; CDR2 reads YSLEER. Between the trimmed V and J ends, which lost 1 base and 4 bases, there was a span of 11 bases. The CDR3 spans 14 residues. Written as DNA, the CDR3 is TGCGCCAGCAGCCAAGTTCTAGCTGGATACGAGCAGTACTTC. Its protein is CASSQVLAGYEQYF.

This chain joins TRBV7-3 and TRBJ2-7; 8 bases fit TRBD1. The CDR3 is 14 amino acids. V shed 5 bases, J shed 1 base, and the junction held 4 bases outside the gene matches. Germline CDR1 reads SGHTA; CDR2 reads FQGTGA. The CDR3 here is CASSTDRASYEQYF. The CDR3 bases are TGTGCCAGCAGCACGGACAGGGCATCCTACGAGCAGTACTTC.

The chain uses TRBV15 and TRBJ2-1; D is uncertain. Germline V gene lookup returns CDR1 LNHNV and CDR2 YYDKDF (reference sequence). Trimming removed 1 base at V and 8 bases at J, with 12 bases between. CDR3 length: 14 amino acids. CDR3 loop: CATSRGQAWDEQFF. Here the CDR3 DNA reads TGTGCCACCAGCAGAGGGCAGGCCTGGGATGAGCAGTTCTTC.

The genes are TRBV5-6 and TRBJ2-5; 7 bases map to TRBD2. CDR1 is SGHDT, CDR2 YYEEEE, per germline. The CDR3 totals 15 residues. V lost 0 bases, J lost 1 base, and 3 bases stayed unmatched. CDR3 in amino acids: CASSLAPSGQETQYF. Written as DNA, the CDR3 is TGTGCCAGCAGCTTGGCTCCTAGCGGCCAAGAGACCCAGTACTTC. Variable domain in full (rest from reference TRBV5-6 and TRBJ2-5): DAGVTQSPTHLIKTRGQQVTLRCSPKSGHDTVSWYQQALGQGPQFIFQYYEEEERQRGNFPDRFSGHQFPNYSSELNVNALLLGDSALYLCASSLAPSGQETQYFGPGTRLLVL.

The J gene is TRBJ2-3, the V gene TRBV7-2; 11 nucleotides agree with TRBD1. Per germline, CDR1 SGHTA and CDR2 FQGNSA. V was clipped by 1 base and J by 4 bases; unmatched bases: 7. The CDR3 length is 17 residues. CDR3 coding DNA: TGTGCCAGCAGCTTAGTACACGGGACAGGGGGGGCAGATACGCAGTATTTT. This gives the protein CASSLVHGTGGADTQYF. The complete variable domain, with remaining parts taken from reference TRBV7-2 and TRBJ2-3, reads GAGVSQSPSNKVTEKGKDVELRCDPISGHTALYWYRQSLGQGLEFLIYFQGNSAPDKSGLPSDRFSAERTGGSVSTLTIQRTQQEDSAVYLCASSLVHGTGGADTQYFGPGTRLTVL.

The rearrangement joins TRBV7-9 to TRBJ2-5; tentative D call: TRBD1 (6 bases). Germline-derived CDR1 and CDR2 are SEHNR and FQNEAQ (reference sequence). The CDR3 has 14 amino acids. The V end lost 2 bases, the J end lost 4 bases, and 11 bases lay between the germline ends. The CDR3 here is CASSLSQGRETQYF. The CDR3 DNA sequence: TGTGCCAGCAGCTTATCTCAGGGGCGAGAGACCCAGTACTTC.

The V gene is TRBV18, the J gene TRBJ2-4; 7 bases line up with TRBD1. The CDR3 loop spans 14 amino acids. The germline V gene encodes CDR1 KGHSH and CDR2 LQKENI. With V trimmed by 3 bases and J by 3 bases, 2 bases remained unmatched. The CDR3 here is CASSPPGGKNIQYF. DNA of the CDR3: TGTGCCAGCTCACCGCCAGGGGGCAAAAACATTCAGTACTTC.

This clone was observed a few times. This chain links TRBV29-1 with TRBJ2-1; 8 nucleotides match TRBD1. The CDR3 is 13 residues long. V lost 5 bases to trimming and J lost 5 bases; unmatched junction nucleotides: 5. Germline CDR1 is SQVTM and CDR2 is ANQGSEA. Here the CDR3 reads CSVRGQGNNEQFF. The CDR3 region has the DNA TGCAGCGTTCGAGGACAGGGAAACAATGAGCAGTTCTTC.

The chain is built from TRBV20-1 and TRBJ1-2, with D hard to call. This CDR3 contains 11 residues. V lost 6 bases and J 7 bases, leaving 12 bases between the germline ends. Germline CDR1 reads DFQATT; CDR2 reads SNEGSKA (reference sequence). As DNA, the CDR3 is TGCAGTGCCAGTCCGCCTAGTGGCTACACCTTC. Encoded protein: CSASPPSGYTF.

The rearrangement links TRBV29-1 to TRBJ1-1; 8 nucleotides agree with TRBD1. Germline V gene lookup returns CDR1 SQVTM and CDR2 ANQGSEA. The V segment lost 7 bases and the J segment 1 base; nucleotides outside the gene matches: 5. The CDR3 is 13 amino acids. The DNA of the CDR3 is TGCAGCGGGGGGGGACAGGAGAACACTGAAGCTTTCTTT. Translating gives CSGGGQENTEAFF. The full variable domain, rest sourced from reference TRBV29-1 and TRBJ1-1, is SAVISQKPSRDICQRGTSLTIQCQVDSQVTMMFWYRQQPGQSLTLIATANQGSEATYESGFVIDKFPISRPNLTFSTLTVSNMSPEDSSIYLCSGGGQENTEAFFGQGTRLTVV.

This clone was counted a few times. The CDR3 reads CSVIPPGENIQYF. In DNA form, the CDR3 reads TGCAGCGTTATCCCTCCGGGTGAGAACATTCAGTACTTC. The rearrangement joins TRBV29-1 to TRBJ2-4; D is undetermined. This CDR3 comprises 13 residues. Germline loops: CDR1 SQVTM, CDR2 ANQGSEA. Trimming cost V 5 bases and J 7 bases, with 15 bases left between them.

V and J are TRBV5-6 and TRBJ2-1; 11 bases line up with TRBD1. This CDR3 is built from 16 residues. The germline V gene has CDR1 SGHDT and CDR2 YYEEEE. Trimming at V came to 0 bases and at J to 10 bases, leaving 9 bases not matched to a gene. CDR3 sequence: CASSLGGTGGPWEQFF. As DNA, the CDR3 is TGTGCCAGCAGCTTGGGTGGGACAGGGGGGCCCTGGGAGCAGTTCTTC.

The V call is TRBV7-9, the J call TRBJ1-1; D is ambiguous. Per germline, CDR1 SEHNR and CDR2 FQNEAQ (reference sequence). V lost 4 bases to trimming and J lost 7 bases, with 7 bases between them. The CDR3 loop spans 11 amino acids. The CDR3 DNA reads TGTGCCAGCAGCTACACGGGTGAAGCTTTCTTT. Residues: CASSYTGEAFF.

This clone came up once. Here the CDR3 reads CASSRDRWTDTQYF. The CDR3 region has the DNA TGTGCCAGCAGCCGGGACAGGTGGACAGATACGCAGTATTTT. The chain combines TRBV7-2 with TRBJ2-3; 8 positions match TRBD1. In germline, CDR1 is SGHTA, CDR2 FQGNSA. Germline trimming cut 5 bases from V and 3 bases from J; bases unmatched to any gene: 4. The CDR3 has 14 amino acids. Combining the CDR3 with reference TRBV7-2 and TRBJ2-3 gives the whole variable domain GAGVSQSPSNKVTEKGKDVELRCDPISGHTALYWYRQSLGQGLEFLIYFQGNSAPDKSGLPSDRFSAERTGGSVSTLTIQRTQQEDSAVYLCASSRDRWTDTQYFGPGTRLTVL.

The chain joins TRBV28 to TRBJ2-5; 9 bases agree with TRBD2. Judging by the DNA end, TRBJ2-7 fits better; the J call may be wrong. Looked up from germline, CDR1 is MDHEN and CDR2 is SYDVKM. CDR3 size: 14 residues. In DNA, the CDR3 is TGTGCCACCAAATATAGCGGGAGATCCTACGAGCAGTACTTC. Translated: CATKYSGRSYEQYF.